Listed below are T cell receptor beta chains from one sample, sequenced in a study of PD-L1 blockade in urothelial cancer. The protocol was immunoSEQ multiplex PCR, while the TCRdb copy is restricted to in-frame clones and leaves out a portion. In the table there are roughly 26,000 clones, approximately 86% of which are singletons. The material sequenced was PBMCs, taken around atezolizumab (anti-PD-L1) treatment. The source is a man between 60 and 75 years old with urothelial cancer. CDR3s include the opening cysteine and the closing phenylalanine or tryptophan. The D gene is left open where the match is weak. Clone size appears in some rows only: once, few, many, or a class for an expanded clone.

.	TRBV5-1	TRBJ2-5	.	CASSSTGSETQYF	TGCGCCAGCAGTTCGACAGGTTCAGAGACCCAGTACTTC
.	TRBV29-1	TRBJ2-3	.	CSVAGIDTQYF	TGCAGCGTTGCAGGGATAGATACGCAGTATTTT
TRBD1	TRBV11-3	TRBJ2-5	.	CASSPGQGAEQETQYF	TGTGCCAGCAGCCCCGGACAGGGGGCCGAACAAGAGACCCAGTACTTC
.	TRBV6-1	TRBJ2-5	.	CASSEIGSGRETQYF	TGTGCCAGCAGTGAAATTGGCAGCGGAAGGGAGACCCAGTACTTC
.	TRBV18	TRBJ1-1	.	CASSQQWNTEAFF	TGTGCCAGCTCGCAACAATGGAACACTGAAGCTTTCTTT
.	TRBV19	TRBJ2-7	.	CASSIRVIDEQYF	TGTGCCAGTAGTATAAGAGTGATCGACGAGCAGTACTTC
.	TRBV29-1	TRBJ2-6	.	CSVRVPGANVLTF	TGCAGCGTTCGAGTACCTGGGGCCAACGTCCTGACTTTC
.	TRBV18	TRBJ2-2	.	CASSPPGTGELFF	TGTGCCAGCTCACCCCCGGGGACCGGGGAGCTGTTTTTT
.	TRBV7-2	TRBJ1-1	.	CASRRTRNTEAFF	TGTGCCAGCAGACGGACAAGGAACACTGAAGCTTTCTTT
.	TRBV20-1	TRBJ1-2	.	CSASTQDGYTF	TGCAGTGCTAGTACACAGGATGGCTACACCTTC
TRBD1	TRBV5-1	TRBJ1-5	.	CASSLGQGSNQPQHF	TGCGCCAGCAGCTTAGGACAGGGTTCAAATCAGCCCCAGCATTTT
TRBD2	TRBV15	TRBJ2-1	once	CATSRSKGTSGIHEQFF	TGTGCCACCAGCAGATCAAAGGGGACTAGCGGGATCCATGAGCAGTTCTTC
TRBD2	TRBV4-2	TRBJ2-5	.	CVSSQETSGGLWETQYF	TGTGTCAGCAGCCAAGAGACTAGCGGGGGCCTGTGGGAGACCCAGTACTTC
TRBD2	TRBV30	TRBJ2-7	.	CAWKKREGYEQYF	TGTGCCTGGAAAAAGCGGGAGGGCTACGAGCAGTACTTC
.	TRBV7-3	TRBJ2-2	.	CASSPPGQNTGELFF	TGTGCCAGCAGCCCTCCGGGACAGAACACCGGGGAGCTGTTTTTT
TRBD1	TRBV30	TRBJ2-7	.	CAVAGTGRTYEQYF	TGTGCCGTGGCTGGGACAGGGCGAACCTACGAGCAGTACTTC
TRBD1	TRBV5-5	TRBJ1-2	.	CASSLNDRVAGGYTF	TGTGCCAGCAGCTTGAATGACAGGGTGGCTGGTGGCTACACCTTC
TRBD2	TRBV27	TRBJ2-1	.	CASTPGLGPQYEQFF	TGTGCCAGCACTCCGGGACTAGGCCCGCAGTATGAGCAGTTCTTC
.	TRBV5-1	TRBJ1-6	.	CASSLAVRNSPLHF	TGCGCCAGCAGCTTGGCTGTTAGAAATTCACCCCTCCACTTT
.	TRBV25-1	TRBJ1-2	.	CASRGGGPGGYGYTF	TGTGCCAGCAGGGGAGGGGGTCCCGGAGGCTATGGCTACACCTTC
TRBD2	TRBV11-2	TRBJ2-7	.	CASSLGPSGSWQYF	TGTGCCAGCAGCTTAGGTCCTAGCGGGAGCTGGCAGTACTTC
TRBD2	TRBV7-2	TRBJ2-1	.	CASSSTRSGSYNEQFF	TGTGCCAGCAGCTCCACACGGAGCGGGAGCTACAATGAGCAGTTCTTC
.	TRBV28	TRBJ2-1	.	CASSLAGDPFF	TGTGCCAGCAGTTTAGCGGGTGATCCGTTCTTC
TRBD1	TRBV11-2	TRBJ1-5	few	CASSYGTGSNQPQHF	TGTGCCAGCAGCTATGGGACAGGCAGCAATCAGCCCCAGCATTTT
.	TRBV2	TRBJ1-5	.	CASQALTRDNQPQHF	TGTGCCAGCCAGGCGCTGACGAGGGACAATCAGCCCCAGCATTTT
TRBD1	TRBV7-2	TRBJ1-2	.	CASSLVRQGRSGYTF	TGTGCCAGCAGCTTAGTCAGACAGGGAAGGAGTGGCTACACCTTC
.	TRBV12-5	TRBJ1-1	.	CASGLPGDLEAFF	TGTGCTAGTGGTTTGCCAGGGGACCTTGAAGCTTTCTTT
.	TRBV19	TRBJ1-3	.	CASITPGTPGNTIYF	TGTGCCAGTATAACCCCCGGGACACCTGGAAACACCATATATTTT
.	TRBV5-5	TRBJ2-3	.	CASSLAPGTDTQYF	TGTGCCAGCAGCTTGGCTCCGGGCACAGATACGCAGTATTTT
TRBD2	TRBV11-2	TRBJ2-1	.	CASSLGRAGANEQFF	TGTGCCAGCAGCTTAGGGCGAGCGGGGGCCAATGAGCAGTTCTTC
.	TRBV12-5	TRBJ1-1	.	CASGVTGSAEAFF	TGTGCTAGTGGTGTGACAGGCAGTGCTGAAGCTTTCTTT
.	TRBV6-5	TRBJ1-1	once	CASSLVMNTEAFF	TGTGCCAGCAGTCTAGTCATGAACACTGAAGCTTTCTTT